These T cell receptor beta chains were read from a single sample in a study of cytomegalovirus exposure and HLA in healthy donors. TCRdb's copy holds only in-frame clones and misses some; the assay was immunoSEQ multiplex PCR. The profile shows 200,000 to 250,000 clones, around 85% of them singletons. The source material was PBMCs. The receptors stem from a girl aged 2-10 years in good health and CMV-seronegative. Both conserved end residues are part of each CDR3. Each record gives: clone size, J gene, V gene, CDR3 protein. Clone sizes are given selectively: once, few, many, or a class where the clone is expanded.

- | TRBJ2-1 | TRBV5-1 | CASYQGNQYNEQFF
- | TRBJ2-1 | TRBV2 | CASSGEIGNEQFF
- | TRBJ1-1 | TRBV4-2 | CASSQDGGGGTEAFF
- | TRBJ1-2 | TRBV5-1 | CASSRGQDFGYGYTF
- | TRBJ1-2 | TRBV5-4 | CASSLGVRTENYGYTF
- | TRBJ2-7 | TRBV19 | CASSAGPAYEQYF
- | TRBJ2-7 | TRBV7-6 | CASAGLAKSEQYF
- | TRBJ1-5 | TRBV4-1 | CASSQDFMGSTPQHF
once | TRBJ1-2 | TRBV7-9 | CASSLGGGGYTF
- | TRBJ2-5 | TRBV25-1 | CASSEEKGQETQYF
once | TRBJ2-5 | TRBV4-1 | CASSPTGGQETQYF
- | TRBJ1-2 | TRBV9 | CASSPETGLGGYTF
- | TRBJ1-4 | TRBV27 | CASRTAGGEKLFF
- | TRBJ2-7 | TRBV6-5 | CASSYTGTEAEQYF
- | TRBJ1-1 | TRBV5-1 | CASSTRAATEAFF
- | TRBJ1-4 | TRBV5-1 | CASSLGTSELFF
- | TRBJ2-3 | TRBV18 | CASSPDSASSTDTQYF
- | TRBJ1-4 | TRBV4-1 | CASSQAPATNEKLFF
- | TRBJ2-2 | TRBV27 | CASSWGLPGGYTGELFF
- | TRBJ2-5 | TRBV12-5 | CASVKGVETQYF
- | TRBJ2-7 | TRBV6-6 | CASSSWAQNYEQYF
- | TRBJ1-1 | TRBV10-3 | CAIKFATAGTEAFF
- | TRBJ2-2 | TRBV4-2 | CASSQDVRGPTGELFF
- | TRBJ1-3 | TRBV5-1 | CASSTGQGNTIYF
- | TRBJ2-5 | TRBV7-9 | CASSLAPSEETQYF
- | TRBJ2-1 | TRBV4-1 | CASSQAVRGNEQFF
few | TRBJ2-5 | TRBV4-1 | CASSDHSRGQYQETQYF
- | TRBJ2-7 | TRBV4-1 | CASSGETAYEQYF
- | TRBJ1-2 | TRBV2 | CASSDPRADYGYTF
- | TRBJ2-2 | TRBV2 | CASTTSGTNTGELFF
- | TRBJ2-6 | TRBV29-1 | CSVEGGGKLPGANVLTF
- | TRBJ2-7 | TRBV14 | CASSQSTSGPIGPSYEQYF
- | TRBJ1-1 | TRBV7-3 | CASSELRTEAFF
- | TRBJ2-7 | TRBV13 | CASSLGGGTPSYEQYF
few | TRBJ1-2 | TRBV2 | CASSVNRDRPPGNYGYTF
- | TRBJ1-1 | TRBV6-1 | CASSGTRDTEAFF
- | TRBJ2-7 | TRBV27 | CASSFRDTAYEQYF
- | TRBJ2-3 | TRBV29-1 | CSAEGAADTQYF
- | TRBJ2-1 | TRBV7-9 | CASSFSLAGVSYNEQFF
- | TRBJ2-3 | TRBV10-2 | CASSPDSSTDTQYF
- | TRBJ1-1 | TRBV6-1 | CASSEVTRGQAFF
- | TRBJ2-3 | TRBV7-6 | CASSPWRVTDTQYF
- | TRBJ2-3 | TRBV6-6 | CASRATGTDTQYF
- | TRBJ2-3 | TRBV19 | CASSMFRGDTQYF
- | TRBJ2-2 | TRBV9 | CASSVITGELFF
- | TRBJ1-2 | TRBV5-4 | CASSLVGQGAPYGYTF
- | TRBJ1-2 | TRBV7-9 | CSSTDRANYGYTF
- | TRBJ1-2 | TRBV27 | CASKPGDLNYGYTF
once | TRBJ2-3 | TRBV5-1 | CASSSSGTSNADTQYF
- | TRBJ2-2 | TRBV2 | CASTRQGPNTGELFF
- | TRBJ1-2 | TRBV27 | CASSPDRARGYTF
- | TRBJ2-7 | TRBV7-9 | CASSWTGTGDYEQYF
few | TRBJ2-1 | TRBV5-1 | CASTHSWLEYRGEQFF
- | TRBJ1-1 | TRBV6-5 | CASIDGTGLNTEAFF
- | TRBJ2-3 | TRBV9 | CASSVDPRHGGNTQYF
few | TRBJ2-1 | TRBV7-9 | CASSARQGGTSGDEQFF
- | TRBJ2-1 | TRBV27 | CASSSPSGSNEQFF
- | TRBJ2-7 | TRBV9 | CASSVGPSGTGGIYEQYF
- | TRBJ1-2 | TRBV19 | CASKDRNYGYTF
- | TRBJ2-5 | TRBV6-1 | CASSGLQGRETQYF